Listed below are T cell receptor beta chains from one sample, sequenced in a study of spatial heterogeneity in lung cancer. TCRdb reprocessed the 5' RACE reads via MiXCR and lists one record per CDR3 protein. The sample carries roughly 40,000 distinct CDR3 sequences, around 6.8% recorded once. The material was PBMCs, obtained at surgery. These receptors all stem from a female donor with early-stage non-small cell lung cancer. CDR3s include the opening cysteine and the closing phenylalanine or tryptophan. D genes are given only for firm matches. Clone size appears in some rows only: once, few, many, or a class for an expanded clone.

TRBD1,TRBV7-2,many,TRBJ1-6,CASSNHHGQATPRPLHF,TGTGCCAGCAGCAATCACCACGGACAGGCGACCCCAAGGCCCCTCCACTTT
TRBD1,TRBV28,many,TRBJ1-1,CASSLLDRGRTEAFF,TGTGCCAGCAGTTTGCTGGACAGGGGGCGGACTGAAGCTTTCTTT
NA,TRBV7-8,many,TRBJ1-4,CASSLGPGNVEKLFF,TGTGCCAGCAGCCTGGGCCCTGGGAACGTCGAAAAACTGTTTTTT
TRBD1,TRBV6-1,NA,TRBJ1-2,CASNRQGGYGYTF,TGTGCCAGCAACCGACAGGGCGGCTATGGCTACACCTTC
TRBD1,TRBV18,few,TRBJ2-3,CASSPGTGSTDTQYF,TGTGCCAGCTCACCCGGGACAGGGTCAACAGATACGCAGTATTTT
TRBD1,TRBV20-1,many,TRBJ2-7,CSAGTGEPYEQYF,TGCAGTGCCGGGACAGGGGAACCCTACGAGCAGTACTTC
NA,TRBV7-8,NA,TRBJ1-2,CASSPFFSGYGYTF,TGTGCCAGCAGCCCCTTCTTCTCTGGCTATGGCTACACCTTC
NA,TRBV7-2,few,TRBJ2-2,CASQEGGGELFF,TGTGCCAGCCAAGAGGGAGGCGGGGAGCTGTTTTTT
NA,TRBV14,many,TRBJ1-6,CASSQAAGTYNSPLHF,TGTGCCAGCAGCCAAGCGGCTGGGACTTATAATTCACCCCTCCACTTT
TRBD1,TRBV5-4,NA,TRBJ1-2,CASNDRGRINYGYTF,TGTGCCAGCAACGACAGGGGGCGGATCAACTATGGCTACACCTTC
NA,TRBV20-1,many,TRBJ2-1,CSARDRASEQQFF,TGCAGTGCTAGAGATCGGGCCAGCGAGCAGCAGTTCTTC
NA,TRBV19,few,TRBJ2-2,CASSIGLAYGELFF,TGTGCCAGTAGTATAGGGCTAGCGTACGGGGAGCTGTTTTTT
NA,TRBV29-1,many,TRBJ2-7,CSVEDSPSSYEQYF,TGCAGCGTTGAGGACTCCCCGAGCTCCTACGAGCAGTACTTC
TRBD2,TRBV28,many,TRBJ2-4,CASSGGGLSKNIQYF,TGTGCCAGCTCCGGGGGGGGACTGAGCAAAAACATTCAGTACTTC
NA,TRBV18,NA,TRBJ2-3,CASSLTAGIGADTQYF,TGTGCCAGCTCACTTACTGCAGGGATTGGGGCAGATACGCAGTATTTT
TRBD1,TRBV2,few,TRBJ2-1,CASSEMDGGQGMNEQFF,TGTGCCAGCAGTGAAATGGATGGGGGACAGGGGATGAATGAGCAGTTCTTC